This is a list of T cell receptor beta chains from one sample in a study of T cells in Graves' hyperthyroidism and ophthalmopathy. TCRdb reprocessed the multiplex PCR reads via MiXCR and lists one record per CDR3 protein. The sample holds hundreds of thousands of distinct CDR3 sequences, approximately 15% seen once. Sequencing input: blood. These receptors all stem from a woman aged 25 to 45 with Graves' hyperthyroidism that later progressed to Graves' ophthalmopathy. Each CDR3 is given with its conserved first and last residue. D genes are given only for firm matches. Where a row states a size, it is once, few, many or the class of an expanded clone; other rows omit it.

TGTGCCAGCAGTAACAGGGGTATCACTGAAGCTTTCTTT	CASSNRGITEAFF	TRBV28	many	TRBD1	TRBJ1-1
TGTGCCAGCAGCCCTCATGGACAGGGGAGCACTGAAGCTTTCTTT	CASSPHGQGSTEAFF	TRBV3-1	many	TRBD1	TRBJ1-1
TGTGCCAGCAGTTACAGGGGTAACTATGGCTACACCTTC	CASSYRGNYGYTF	TRBV12-3/TRBV12-4	many	TRBD1	TRBJ1-2
TGTGCCTGGAATTCGGCGGGGGCCGTTTCGGGCACAGATACGCAGTATTTT	CAWNSAGAVSGTDTQYF	TRBV30	NA	NA	TRBJ2-3
TGTGCCAGCAGCCAAGATTTTGCGCAGACCGCTAACTATGGCTACACCTTC	CASSQDFAQTANYGYTF	TRBV3-1	NA	NA	TRBJ1-2
TGCAGTGCTGGCGGGAGGGGGAATCAGCCCCAGCATTTT	CSAGGRGNQPQHF	TRBV20-1	few	NA	TRBJ1-5
TGTGCCAGCCCGCCCCTAGGACAGCACACAGATACGCAGTATTTT	CASPPLGQHTDTQYF	TRBV12-3/TRBV12-4	many	NA	TRBJ2-3
TGCAGTGCTAGCAGACCTACTAGCGCAAGCACAGATACGCAGTATTTT	CSASRPTSASTDTQYF	TRBV20-1	many	TRBD2	TRBJ2-3
TGTGCCCGTTCCGGGACAGGTTACGGCTACACCTTC	CARSGTGYGYTF	TRBV28	NA	TRBD1	TRBJ1-2
TGCAGTGCTCTTTTCCTAGCAGTCAATGAGCAGTTCTTC	CSALFLAVNEQFF	TRBV20-1	NA	NA	TRBJ2-1
TGTGCCACCGAGAGAGGGACTAGCTGGATCCATGAGCAGTTCTTC	CATERGTSWIHEQFF	TRBV6-2/TRBV6-3	few	TRBD2	TRBJ2-1
TGTGCCATCATGAGGGTGGTAGCGGGAAAGGTTGAGCAGTTCTTC	CAIMRVVAGKVEQFF	TRBV10-3	many	TRBD2	TRBJ2-1
TGTGCCAGCAGCGACCCCAAACTACCTGGAAACACCATATATTTT	CASSDPKLPGNTIYF	TRBV9	NA	NA	TRBJ1-3
TGTGCCAGCAGGGGCTTCGACAGACGACTGAACACTGAAGCTTTCTTT	CASRGFDRRLNTEAFF	TRBV2	few	NA	TRBJ1-1
TGTGCCAGCAGCCCCCAAACCGGACAGGTATCATACGAGCAGTACTTC	CASSPQTGQVSYEQYF	TRBV7-9	NA	TRBD1	TRBJ2-7
TGTGCCAGCAGTGCGGCCGGGAACACTGAAGCTTTCTTT	CASSAAGNTEAFF	TRBV6-1	many	NA	TRBJ1-1
TGCGCCAGCAGCCAAGAACATCCAGGACTTACCAAGGATACGCAGTATTTT	CASSQEHPGLTKDTQYF	TRBV4-3	NA	NA	TRBJ2-3
TGTGCCAGTAGTAAATGGACAGGGAGGGGGAACACTGAAGCTTTCTTT	CASSKWTGRGNTEAFF	TRBV19	many	TRBD1	TRBJ1-1
TGTGCCAGCAGCCAAGACGGGAACATTCAGTACTTC	CASSQDGNIQYF	TRBV3-1	many	NA	TRBJ2-4
TGCGCCAGCAGCTTGGGTCCAGCGGGGGGGACAGATACGCAGTATTTT	CASSLGPAGGTDTQYF	TRBV5-1	many	TRBD2	TRBJ2-3
TGTGCCACACGCGGTGGCGGAGACAATGAGCAGTTCTTC	CATRGGGDNEQFF	TRBV24-1	many	NA	TRBJ2-1
TGCAGTGCCACGGGACTAGCGGGAGGGCGAGGGAACACCGGGGAGCTGTTTTTT	CSATGLAGGRGNTGELFF	TRBV20-1	few	TRBD2	TRBJ2-2
TGTGCCAGCAGCCAAAACCAGGGAAATGAGCAGTTCTTC	CASSQNQGNEQFF	TRBV14	NA	NA	TRBJ2-1
TGTGCCAGCAGCTTAGAAGGACCGGCGGCCTTAAGGCAGCCCCAGCATTTT	CASSLEGPAALRQPQHF	TRBV7-8	many	NA	TRBJ1-5
TGTGCCAGCAGCGATGGGGCGAGTGAAAAACTGTTTTTT	CASSDGASEKLFF	TRBV12-3/TRBV12-4	NA	NA	TRBJ1-4
TGTGCCAGTAGTATGTTCTTCCTAGCGGGATACTACGAGCAGTACTTC	CASSMFFLAGYYEQYF	TRBV19	few	TRBD2	TRBJ2-7
TGTGCCAGTACCTCTACGTGGGGCTCGAGCTCCTACAATGAGCAGTTCTTC	CASTSTWGSSSYNEQFF	TRBV19	many	NA	TRBJ2-1
TGTGCCAGCAGCCATATACCAGGGGGCACAGATACGCAGTATTTT	CASSHIPGGTDTQYF	TRBV7-8	many	NA	TRBJ2-3
TGTGCCAGCAGCGTAGGGCTAGCGGGTACCTACGAGCAGTACTTC	CASSVGLAGTYEQYF	TRBV9	many	TRBD2	TRBJ2-7
TGTGCTAGTGGTTTGGGGCAGGGAATTTCACCCCTCCACTTT	CASGLGQGISPLHF	TRBV12-5	many	NA	TRBJ1-6